This TCR beta chain was profiled in a study of cytomegalovirus exposure and HLA in healthy donors (dated by TCRdb to about 2017). About the full investigation: An earlier analysis of around 600 of the donors reported about 250 Gb of sequence data and 117 million unique TCR beta sequences from about 179 million T cells. In addition to the first cohort of roughly 670 subjects, a separate validation cohort of 130 or so different subjects was used. Among the roughly 400 genotyped donors, approximately 77% belonged to the genetic ancestry cluster associated with self-reported Caucasian donors. The study aimed to test whether cataloging public T cell receptors could reveal signatures of past pathogen exposure. In the later analysis, no new phenotypic data were used to find candidate immune exposures; instead, reliance was placed on TCR beta sequences and their occurrence across donors. A later genetic analysis took genome-wide SNP genotypes for about three fifths of the 666 donors and used that subset as a discovery cohort. Typing coverage differed by locus: A, B, C, DRB1 and DQB1 were typed in about 620-630 donors, DQA1 in about 500, DPA1 in 600 to 610, and DPB1 in 450 to 480. Donor age, sex, ethnicity and CMV serostatus were compiled together with the repertoire data. A later analysis re-examined previously published TCR beta repertoires from just over 650 donors and added high-resolution HLA genotyping to investigate patterns of TCR occurrence. An early release that covered roughly 600 HLA-typed donors contained 300 to 350 gigabases of sequencing data and 80 million or so unique TCR sequences. About 5 DR-DQ haplotypes were handled as single units for association and clustering, since linkage in the cohort was strong. The study used immunosequencing to profile the T cell repertoires of around 600 subjects and linked those repertoires to cytomegalovirus serostatus. Both class I and class II loci were covered by HLA typing, at four-digit resolution. To predict cytomegalovirus infection status, the study combined high-throughput TCR immunosequencing, statistical association of individual TCRs with disease status, and machine learning. To decide whether each TCR beta V gene segment behaved as functional or pseudogenic, an earlier analysis of some 600 of the donors relied on high-throughput TCR beta sequencing. Across around 400 genotyped donors of the cohort, an average of about 250,000 unique TCR beta nucleotide sequences per donor were sequenced, and 15% to 20% of those sequences were non-productive. All discovery cohort repertoires had been generated on a single sequencing platform. Results and caveats for the whole study, not just this receptor: Presence/absence analyses assumed roughly uniform sequencing depth across donors, an assumption that may not hold. In a later analysis, the rate of TCR association differed among HLA loci, with DRB1 alleles having the most associated TCRs and HLA-C alleles having the fewest. Cytomegalovirus status was reported to be diagnosed by the classifier with high specificity and sensitivity in both the original and validation cohorts. Only TCR beta chains were sequenced in this cohort, and the absence of alpha or paired-chain data limited detectable features. The earlier analysis of approximately 590 of the donors excluded some 16 rarely observed V segments, including chromosome 9 orphons, because counts were too low. The study listed 164 TCR beta chains as associated with cytomegalovirus. Linkage disequilibrium might explain the correlated functional status among segregating V segments, but an unknown experimental factor could not be excluded. Compared with equally common non-associated chains, HLA-associated TCR beta chains in a later analysis were more clonally expanded and had lower generation probabilities. Assigning TCR associations to individual alleles was difficult when HLA alleles, especially DR and DQ, strongly co-occurred. V-gene and J-gene trimming of TCR beta chains was associated with a missense DCLRE1C variant in a later genetic analysis, and the association was replicated in an independent cohort. A later genetic analysis reported fewer N-insertions in productive TCRs among donors in an Asian-associated ancestry cluster than the 666-donor mean. The authors suggested that the approach could potentially be extended to other disease states and immunological phenotypes. In an earlier analysis of about 600 of the donors, most TCR beta V segments appeared in productive rearrangements about 87% or about 30% of the time, broadly matching IMGT annotations. A further reported finding was that TCR beta sequences accurately predicted the HLA-A and HLA-B alleles for most subjects in the first cohort. A few of the identified cytomegalovirus-associated TCR beta chains were confirmed in vitro to be specific for cytomegalovirus antigens. Because HLA typing was unavailable for some donors at each locus, only the typed subset was used in association tests. For the cohort, immune exposure information was limited to CMV serostatus. Some IMGT-functional V segments, including TRBV6-2 and TRBV6-3, could not be told apart with the 87-base-pair reads, so those segments were excluded. A cluster of highly shared sequence variants was judged likely to represent a technical artifact of the sequencing pipeline. A later analysis found that most CMV-associated TCR beta chains appeared HLA-restricted, with HLA associations seemingly driven largely by CMV exposure. Most TCR sequences were seen in very few donors, while some public TCRs were found in many individuals. A later analysis reported that several top co-occurrence clusters appeared linked to parvovirus B19, influenza, CMV and Epstein-Barr virus. In a later analysis, 16,951 TCR beta sequences were associated with specific HLA alleles at a false discovery rate of 0.05.

Measured from the cysteine to the phenylalanine, the CDR3 is 16 residues long. Only the CDR3 DNA stays, 48 bases, in frame from base 1. V has 4 bases trimmed and J has 8 bases trimmed; junction bases matching no gene number 15. The germline V gene provides CDR1 SGHRS and CDR2 YFSETQ. The library was made by the immunoSEQ multiplex PCR assay. The multiplex PCR relied on a mix of 60 forward primers for TCR Vbeta segments and 13 reverse primers for TCR Jbeta segments. The CDR3 region of rearranged TCR beta genes was amplified from genomic DNA with a multiplex PCR assay. On the Illumina HiSeq System, the amplified TCR beta libraries were sequenced as 87-base-pair reads. In the source study's methods: A later analysis tallied tens of millions of unique TCR beta chains across the 610 or so repertoires, and approximately 11 million of those chains were shared by two or more donors. Raw reads were error-corrected and collapsed into unique sequences by a nearest-neighbor algorithm in which closely related sequences were merged to remove PCR and sequencing errors. Alignment of CDR3 sequences to IMGT reference sequences was used to assign V, D and J gene segments. For a sequence to be retained, a match of at least six nucleotides to both a V gene segment and a J gene segment was required. A rearrangement counted as productive if the CDR3 had no stop codons and remained in frame with V and J, and every other rearrangement counted as non-productive. CDR3 was defined according to IMGT convention as the region running from the second conserved V-encoded cysteine to the conserved J-encoded phenylalanine. In an earlier analysis of some 550 of the donors, sequences lacking an unambiguous match to a single V gene segment were excluded. An earlier analysis of about 600 of the donors called V segments functional above 56.7% productive rearrangements and segregating when the between-donor standard deviation exceeded 5%. A statistical classification framework was developed to diagnose cytomegalovirus status using the catalog of TCR beta chain sequences. V and J gene assignment, in a later analysis, came from comparing TCR nucleotide sequences with IMGT/GENE-DB human TR gene sequences. A later analysis assigned CDR3 sequences and most-parsimonious VDJ recombination scenarios with the TCRdist pipeline. In a later analysis, each TCR beta chain was defined by its CDR3 amino acid sequence together with its V-gene family, and reads lacking a unique V-gene family were excluded. To address suspected cross-contamination and a sequencing artifact, a later analysis removed a few hundred highly shared, low-generation-probability nucleotide sequences. A later analysis calculated a clonal expansion index for each public chain from normalized within-repertoire ranks of inferred template counts. Generation probabilities in a later analysis came from a VDJ recombination model fitted to out-of-frame rearrangements, and those results were checked against IGoR. In a later analysis, TCR-TCR, TCR-HLA and TCR-CMV co-occurrence was scored with hypergeometric tests, and a repertoire-size bias correction was applied to TCR pairs. False discovery rates were estimated in a later analysis by permuting HLA or CMV assignments 20 times. In a later analysis, co-occurring TCRs were grouped with DBSCAN, and TCRdist sequence similarity was added when clustering was performed within HLA-allele-positive subsets. Repertoires with fewer than 30,000 or more than 120,000 public chains, plus five repertoires with anomalous nucleotide sharing, were excluded from co-occurrence clustering. Held by TCRdb, this immuneACCESS table contains in-frame sequences only and omits some clones. Under half of the omission traces to an unresolved V gene where checked; the cause of the rest is unknown. That table furnishes V, J and clone size, whereas the DNA furnished D and trimming. Counted in this sample were 150,000 or so clones; about 85% of them appeared once. The ten largest clonotypes hold 1% to 1.5% of the sample.

A word on this clone: Its antigen target is currently unknown. Nothing much larger sits one base from this clone, and base qualities are not available.

The cohort was made up of hundreds of healthy bone marrow donors. Cohort members were all nominally healthy when sampled, although unrecorded immune exposures were likely present. The donor was CMV seropositive and was included in the group of 300 or so seropositive cohort members. Each donor provided a peripheral blood sample, and peripheral blood mononuclear cells were used for TCR beta sequencing. The Qiagen DNeasy Blood Extraction Kit was used to extract genomic DNA from the blood cell samples. The TCR originated in a man aged 50-59 years in good health and CMV-seropositive. The chain joins TRBV5-1 to TRBJ2-1, and 7 junctional nucleotides match TRBD2. The sequenced sample consisted of PBMCs. The CDR3 reads as follows: CASSPPKVAGEDEQFF. The DNA reads as follows: TGCGCCAGCAGCCCGCCTAAGGTAGCGGGTGAGGATGAGCAGTTCTTC.